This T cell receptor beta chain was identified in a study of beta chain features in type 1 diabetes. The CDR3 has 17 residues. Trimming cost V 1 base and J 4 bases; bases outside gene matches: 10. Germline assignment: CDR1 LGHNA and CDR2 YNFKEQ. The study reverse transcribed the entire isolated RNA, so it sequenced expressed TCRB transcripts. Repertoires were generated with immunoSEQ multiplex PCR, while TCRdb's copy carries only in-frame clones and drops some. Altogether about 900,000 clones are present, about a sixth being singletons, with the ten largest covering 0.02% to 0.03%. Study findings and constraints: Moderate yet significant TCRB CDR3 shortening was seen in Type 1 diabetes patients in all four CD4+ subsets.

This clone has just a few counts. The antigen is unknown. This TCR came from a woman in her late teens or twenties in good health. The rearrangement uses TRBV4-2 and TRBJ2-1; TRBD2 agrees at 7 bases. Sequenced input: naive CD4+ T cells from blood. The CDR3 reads CASSQAGGGVSYNEQFF. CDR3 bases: TGTGCCAGCAGCCAAGCGGGCGGGGGAGTCAGTTACAATGAGCAGTTCTTC.